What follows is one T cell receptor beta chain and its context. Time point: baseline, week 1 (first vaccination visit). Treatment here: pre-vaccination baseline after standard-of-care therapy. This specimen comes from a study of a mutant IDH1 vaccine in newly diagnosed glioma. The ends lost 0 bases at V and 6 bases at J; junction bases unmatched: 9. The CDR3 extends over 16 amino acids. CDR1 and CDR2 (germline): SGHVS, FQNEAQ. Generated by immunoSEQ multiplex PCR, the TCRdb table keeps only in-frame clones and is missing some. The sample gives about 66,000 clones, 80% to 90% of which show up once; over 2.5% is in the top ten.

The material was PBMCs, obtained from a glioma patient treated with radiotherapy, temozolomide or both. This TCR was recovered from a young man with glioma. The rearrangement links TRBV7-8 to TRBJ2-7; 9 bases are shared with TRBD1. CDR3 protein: CASSLAFTGGLSEQYF. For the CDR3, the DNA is TGTGCCAGCAGCTTAGCGTTTACAGGGGGCTTAAGCGAGCAGTACTTC.